This TCR beta chain was retrieved from a study of T cell responses to AZD1222 COVID-19 vaccine. This CDR3 spans 12 amino acids. Germline V CDR1 and CDR2: SGHRS, YFSETQ. The V gene lost 5 bases and the J gene lost 6 bases, with 11 bases spanning the gap. Comments on this clone: Its target is unknown.

Study results and caveats: In a largely white British group with more females than males, clonal diversity was possibly underestimated. Nearly half of spike-specific TCRs reportedly target unmutated variant regions. The number of AZD1222 recipients seropositive at baseline was only 5 to 7.

The assay was immunoSEQ multiplex PCR, and TCRdb's table has in-frame clones only and misses some. The sample consists of fewer than 200,000 clones, about 91% of them appearing once. This receptor was identified in an adult in good health. The chain is built from TRBV5-1 and TRBJ1-2; unclear D gene. Sequences were derived from peripheral blood, sampled on day 0 of MenACWY control vaccination. The CDR3 nucleotides are TGCGCCAGCAGGAAGACTTCTGATGGCTACACCTTC. Residues: CASRKTSDGYTF.